This entry concerns a single T cell receptor (beta chain). TCRdb's copy holds only in-frame clones and misses some; the assay was immunoSEQ multiplex PCR. The table has tens of thousands of clones, around 89% seen once. CDR3 length: 13 residues. With 6 bases removed from V and 2 bases from J, the gap between germline ends came to 10 bases. The germline V gene encodes CDR1 MNHEY and CDR2 SVGAGI. The data were obtained in a study of OX40 agonist ivuxolimab in advanced cancers. Study-level information: Patients were over 65% male with ages about 23 to 79, mean 60.

The source was CD4+ or CD8+ T cells sorted from blood, collected in a trial of the OX40 agonist ivuxolimab. This TCR was recovered from an adult with an advanced solid tumor such as melanoma, head and neck, liver or kidney cancer. The V call is TRBV6-5, the J call TRBJ2-5; no firm D call. The CDR3 region is CASSLFAQETQYF. CDR3 DNA sequence: TGTGCCAGCAGCCTGTTTGCTCAAGAGACCCAGTACTTC.